One sample yielded the 3 T cell receptor beta chains listed below, sequenced in a study of graft-versus-host responses after intestinal transplantation. Profiled with immunoSEQ multiplex PCR; TCRdb holds only in-frame clones, not every one. The data show some 87,000 clones, over 85% seen once. Their recognized antigens are unknown. The material sequenced was unstimulated CD4+ T cells sorted from spleen or lymph node cells, taken before intestinal transplant. Every receptor here comes from a human donor who received an intestinal transplant.

The chain couples TRBV27 to TRBJ2-2; 7 nucleotides line up with TRBD1. Germline V gene lookup returns CDR1 MNHEY and CDR2 SMNVEV (reference sequence). V gave up 5 bases and J gave up 6 bases; unmatched junction bases: 9. CDR3 length: 15 amino acids. CDR3 sequence reads: CASSDISTGSGELFF. In nucleotides, the CDR3 is TGTGCCAGCAGTGACATATCGACAGGGTCCGGGGAGCTGTTTTTT.

The V gene is TRBV29-1, the J gene TRBJ2-7; a weak D match, TRBD2 (6 bases). The germline V gene encodes CDR1 SQVTM and CDR2 ANQGSEA. Trimming cost V 6 bases and J 7 bases, with 13 bases left between them. The CDR3 is 11 amino acids. Here the CDR3 reads CSVAGRQEQYF. Here the CDR3 DNA reads TGCAGCGTCGCGGGACGGCAGGAGCAGTACTTC.

This sequence joins TRBV5-4 and TRBJ2-1; 10 bases line up with TRBD2. This CDR3 has 14 residues. V lost 5 bases to trimming and J lost 6 bases; unmatched junction nucleotides: 5. The germline CDR1 and CDR2 sequences are SGHNT and YYREEE (reference sequence). The CDR3 reads CASSSPSGSNEQFF. The CDR3 DNA reads TGTGCCAGCAGTTCTCCTAGCGGGAGCAATGAGCAGTTCTTC.